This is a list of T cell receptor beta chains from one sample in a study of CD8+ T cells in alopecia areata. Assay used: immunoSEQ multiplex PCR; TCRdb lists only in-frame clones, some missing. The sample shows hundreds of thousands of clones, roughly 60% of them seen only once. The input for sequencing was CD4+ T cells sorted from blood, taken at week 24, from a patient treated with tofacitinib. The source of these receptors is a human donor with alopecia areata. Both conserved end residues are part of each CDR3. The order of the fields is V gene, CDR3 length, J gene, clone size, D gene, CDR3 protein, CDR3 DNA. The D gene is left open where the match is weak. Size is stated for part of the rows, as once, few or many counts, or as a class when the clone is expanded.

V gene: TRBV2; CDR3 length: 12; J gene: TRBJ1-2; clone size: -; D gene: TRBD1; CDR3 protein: CASTRQGGGYTF; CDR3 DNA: TGTGCCAGCACGAGGCAGGGGGGCGGCTACACCTTC
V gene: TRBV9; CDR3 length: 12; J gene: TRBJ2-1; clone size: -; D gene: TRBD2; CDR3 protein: CASSEERGRQFF; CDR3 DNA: TGTGCCAGCAGCGAGGAGCGGGGCCGGCAGTTCTTC
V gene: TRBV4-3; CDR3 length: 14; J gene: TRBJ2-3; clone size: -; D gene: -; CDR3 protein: CASSQGRGPDTQYF; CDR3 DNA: TGCGCCAGCAGCCAGGGCCGGGGGCCAGATACGCAGTATTTT
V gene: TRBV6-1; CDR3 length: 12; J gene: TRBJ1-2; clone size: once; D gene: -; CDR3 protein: CASSRTNYGYTF; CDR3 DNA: TGTGCCAGCAGTAGAACCAACTATGGCTACACCTTC
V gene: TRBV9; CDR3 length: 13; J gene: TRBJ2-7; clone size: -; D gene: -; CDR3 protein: CASSVEAGSEQYF; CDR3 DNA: TGTGCCAGCAGCGTAGAGGCGGGGTCTGAGCAGTACTTC
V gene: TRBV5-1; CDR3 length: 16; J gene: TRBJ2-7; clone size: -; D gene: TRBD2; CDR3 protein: CASSLRLAGGLYEQYF; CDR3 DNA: TGCGCCAGCAGCTTGCGACTAGCGGGGGGCCTATACGAGCAGTACTTC
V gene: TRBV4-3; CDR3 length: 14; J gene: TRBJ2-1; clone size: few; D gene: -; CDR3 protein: CASSQDDSQGEQFF; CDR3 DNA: TGCGCCAGCAGCCAAGATGACTCCCAAGGAGAGCAGTTCTTC
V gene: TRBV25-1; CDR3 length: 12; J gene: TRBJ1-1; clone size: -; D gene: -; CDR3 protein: CASRRRDTEAFF; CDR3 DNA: TGTGCCAGCAGAAGGCGTGACACTGAAGCTTTCTTT
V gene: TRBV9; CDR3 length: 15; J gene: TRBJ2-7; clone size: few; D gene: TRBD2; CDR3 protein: CASSAGPGLDYEQYF; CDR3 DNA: TGTGCCAGCAGCGCCGGCCCGGGACTAGACTACGAGCAGTACTTC
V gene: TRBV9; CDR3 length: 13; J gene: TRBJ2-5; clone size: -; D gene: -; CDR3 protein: CASSVGPLETQYF; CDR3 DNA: TGTGCCAGCAGCGTAGGCCCCTTGGAGACCCAGTACTTC
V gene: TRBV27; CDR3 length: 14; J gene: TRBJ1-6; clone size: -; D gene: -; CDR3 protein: CASSFSGGSSPLHF; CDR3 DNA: TGTGCCAGCTCCTTCTCGGGAGGAAGTTCACCCCTCCACTTT
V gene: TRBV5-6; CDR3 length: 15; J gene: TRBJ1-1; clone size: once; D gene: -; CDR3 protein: CASSLGDNLNTEAFF; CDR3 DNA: TGTGCCAGCAGCTTGGGGGACAATTTGAACACTGAAGCTTTCTTT
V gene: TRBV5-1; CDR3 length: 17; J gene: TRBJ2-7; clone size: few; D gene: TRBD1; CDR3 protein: CASRAGQGRSSLEEQYF; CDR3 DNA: TGCGCCAGCAGGGCGGGACAGGGGCGATCCTCTCTCGAGGAGCAGTACTTC
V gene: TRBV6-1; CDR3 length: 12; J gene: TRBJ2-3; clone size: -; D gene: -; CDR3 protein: CASSEVAVTQYF; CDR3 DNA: TGTGCCAGCAGTGAAGTAGCGGTTACGCAGTATTTT
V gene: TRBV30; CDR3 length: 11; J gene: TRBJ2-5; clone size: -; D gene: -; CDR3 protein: CAWKLQETQYF; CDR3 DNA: TGTGCCTGGAAATTGCAAGAGACCCAGTACTTC
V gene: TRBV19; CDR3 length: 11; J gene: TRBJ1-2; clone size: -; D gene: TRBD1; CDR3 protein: CASTGGDGYTF; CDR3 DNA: TGTGCCAGTACAGGGGGCGATGGCTACACCTTC
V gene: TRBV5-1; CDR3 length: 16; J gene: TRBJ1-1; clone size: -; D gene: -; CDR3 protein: CASSSGRIPMNTEAFF; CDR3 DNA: TGCGCCAGCAGCTCGGGACGTATTCCCATGAACACTGAAGCTTTCTTT
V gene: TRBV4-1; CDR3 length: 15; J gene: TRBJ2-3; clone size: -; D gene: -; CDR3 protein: CASSQFGLGADTQYF; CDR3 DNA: TGCGCCAGCAGCCAATTTGGGCTAGGAGCAGATACGCAGTATTTT
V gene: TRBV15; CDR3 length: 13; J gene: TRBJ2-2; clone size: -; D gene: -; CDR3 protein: CATSRVDTGELFF; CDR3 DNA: TGTGCCACCAGCAGAGTTGACACCGGGGAGCTGTTTTTT
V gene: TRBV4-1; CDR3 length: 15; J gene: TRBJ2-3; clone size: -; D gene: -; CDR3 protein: CASSQGERITDTQYF; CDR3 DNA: TGCGCCAGCAGCCAAGGGGAGCGGATCACAGATACGCAGTATTTT
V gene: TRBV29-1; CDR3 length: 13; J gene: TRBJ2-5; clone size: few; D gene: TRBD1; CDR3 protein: CSGVQGGAETQYF; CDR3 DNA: TGCAGCGGGGTACAGGGGGGAGCCGAGACCCAGTACTTC
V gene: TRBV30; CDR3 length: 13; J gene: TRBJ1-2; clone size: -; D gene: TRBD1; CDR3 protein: CAVRDRVGEGYTF; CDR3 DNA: TGTGCCGTACGAGACAGGGTTGGGGAAGGCTACACCTTC
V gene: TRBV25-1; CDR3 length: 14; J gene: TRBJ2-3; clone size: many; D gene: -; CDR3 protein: CASRGAGGKDTQYF; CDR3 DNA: TGTGCCAGCAGAGGCGCGGGTGGTAAAGATACGCAGTATTTT
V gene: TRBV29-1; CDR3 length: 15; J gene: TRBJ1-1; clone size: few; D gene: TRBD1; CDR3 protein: CSVNYHRTGGSEAFF; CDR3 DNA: TGCAGCGTCAATTACCACCGGACAGGGGGCTCTGAAGCTTTCTTT
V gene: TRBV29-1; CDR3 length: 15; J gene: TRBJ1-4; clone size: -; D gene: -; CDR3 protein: CSVLTGTTTTEKLFF; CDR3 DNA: TGCAGCGTACTAACCGGGACGACTACTACTGAAAAACTGTTTTTT
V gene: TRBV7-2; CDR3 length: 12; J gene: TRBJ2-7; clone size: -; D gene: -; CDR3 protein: CASSPPPGEQYF; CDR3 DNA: TGTGCCAGCAGCCCCCCCCCGGGCGAGCAGTACTTC
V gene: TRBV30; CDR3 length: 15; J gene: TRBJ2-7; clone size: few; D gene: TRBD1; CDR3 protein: CAWSRPGTGHYEQYF; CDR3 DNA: TGTGCCTGGAGCCGTCCCGGGACAGGGCACTACGAGCAGTACTTC
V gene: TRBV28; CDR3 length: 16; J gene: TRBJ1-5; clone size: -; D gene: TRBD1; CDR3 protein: CASSPRDRIGNQPQHF; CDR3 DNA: TGTGCCAGCAGTCCCCGGGACAGGATCGGCAATCAGCCCCAGCATTTT
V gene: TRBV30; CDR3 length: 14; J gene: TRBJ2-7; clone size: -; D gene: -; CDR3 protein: CAWSTGSWPYEQYF; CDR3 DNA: TGTGCCTGGAGTACGGGGTCCTGGCCCTACGAGCAGTACTTC
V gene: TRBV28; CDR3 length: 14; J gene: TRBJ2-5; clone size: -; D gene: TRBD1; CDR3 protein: CASSPTYRGETQYF; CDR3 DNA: TGTGCCAGCAGTCCAACCTACAGGGGTGAGACCCAGTACTTC
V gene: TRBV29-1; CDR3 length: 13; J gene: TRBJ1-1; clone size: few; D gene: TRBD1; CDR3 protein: CSVARTGDTEAFF; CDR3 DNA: TGCAGCGTTGCGAGGACAGGGGACACTGAAGCTTTCTTT
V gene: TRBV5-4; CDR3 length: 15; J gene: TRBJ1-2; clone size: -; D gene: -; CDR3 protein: CASSSPGVALYGYTF; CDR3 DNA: TGTGCCAGCAGCTCCCCAGGGGTGGCCCTCTATGGCTACACCTTC
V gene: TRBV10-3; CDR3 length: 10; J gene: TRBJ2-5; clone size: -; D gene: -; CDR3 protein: CAIGEETQYF; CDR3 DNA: TGTGCCATCGGGGAAGAGACCCAGTACTTC
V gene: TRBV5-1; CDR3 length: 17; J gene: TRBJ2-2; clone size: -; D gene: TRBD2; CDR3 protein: CASSQLESGSSTGELFF; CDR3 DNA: TGCGCCAGCAGCCAGCTCGAAAGCGGGAGCTCCACCGGGGAGCTGTTTTTT
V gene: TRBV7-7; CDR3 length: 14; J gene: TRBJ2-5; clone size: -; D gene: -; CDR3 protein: CASSLGGIQETQYF; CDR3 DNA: TGTGCTAGCAGCTTAGGGGGGATCCAAGAGACCCAGTACTTC
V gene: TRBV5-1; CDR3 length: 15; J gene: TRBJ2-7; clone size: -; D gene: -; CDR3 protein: CASSSGGQGTYEQYF; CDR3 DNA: TGCGCCAGCAGCTCTGGGGGGCAGGGAACCTACGAGCAGTACTTC
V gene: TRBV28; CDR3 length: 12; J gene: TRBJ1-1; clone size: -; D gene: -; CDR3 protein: CASSLRTTEAFF; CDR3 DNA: TGTGCCAGCAGTTTAAGGACCACTGAAGCTTTCTTT
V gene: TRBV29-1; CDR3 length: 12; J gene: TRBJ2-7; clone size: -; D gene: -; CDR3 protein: CSFRGGSYEQYF; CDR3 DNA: TGCAGCTTCCGAGGGGGATCCTACGAGCAGTACTTC
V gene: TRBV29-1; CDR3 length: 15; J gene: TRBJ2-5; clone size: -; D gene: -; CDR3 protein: CSVEDLSTRWETQYF; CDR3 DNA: TGCAGCGTTGAAGATCTGAGTACCCGGTGGGAGACCCAGTACTTC
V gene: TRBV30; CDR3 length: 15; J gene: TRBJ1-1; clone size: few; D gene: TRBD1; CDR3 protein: CAWSPYDRGNTEAFF; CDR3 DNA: TGTGCCTGGAGCCCTTACGACAGGGGGAACACTGAAGCTTTCTTT
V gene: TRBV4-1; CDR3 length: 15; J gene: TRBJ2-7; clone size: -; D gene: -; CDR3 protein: CASSHRQGVSYEQYF; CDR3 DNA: TGCGCCAGCAGCCACCGACAAGGGGTCTCCTACGAGCAGTACTTC
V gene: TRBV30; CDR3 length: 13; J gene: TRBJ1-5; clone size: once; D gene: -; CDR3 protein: CAGRDFGNQPQHF; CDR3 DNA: TGTGCCGGCAGGGATTTTGGCAATCAGCCCCAGCATTTT
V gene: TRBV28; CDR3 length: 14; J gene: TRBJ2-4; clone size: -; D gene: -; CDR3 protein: CASRAQGLGNIQYF; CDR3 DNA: TGTGCCAGCAGAGCACAGGGCCTGGGAAACATTCAGTACTTC
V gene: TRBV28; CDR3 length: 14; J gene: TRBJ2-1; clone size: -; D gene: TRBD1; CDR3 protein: CASVPSGTVNEQFF; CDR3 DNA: TGTGCCAGCGTTCCTTCCGGGACAGTCAATGAGCAGTTCTTC
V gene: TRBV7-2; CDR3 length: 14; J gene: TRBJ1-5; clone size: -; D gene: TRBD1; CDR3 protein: CASSLRQGHQPQHF; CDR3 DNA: TGTGCCAGCAGCCTTCGACAGGGACATCAGCCCCAGCATTTT
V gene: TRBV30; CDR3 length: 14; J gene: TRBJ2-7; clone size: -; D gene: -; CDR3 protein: CAWSIGTRVYEQYF; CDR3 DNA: TGTGCCTGGAGTATAGGGACCAGGGTCTACGAGCAGTACTTC
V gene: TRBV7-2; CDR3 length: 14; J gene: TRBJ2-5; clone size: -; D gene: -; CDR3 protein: CASSLVGFQETQYF; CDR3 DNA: TGTGCCAGCAGCTTAGTGGGTTTTCAAGAGACCCAGTACTTC
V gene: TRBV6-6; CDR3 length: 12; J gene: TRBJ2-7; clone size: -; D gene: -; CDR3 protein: CASSLSSYEQYF; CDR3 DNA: TGTGCCAGCAGCCTTAGCTCCTACGAGCAGTACTTC
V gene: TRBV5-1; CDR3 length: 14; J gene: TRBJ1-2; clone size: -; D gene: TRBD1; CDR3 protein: CASSLTGVNYGYTF; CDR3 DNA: TGCGCCAGCAGCTTGACAGGGGTAAACTATGGCTACACCTTC
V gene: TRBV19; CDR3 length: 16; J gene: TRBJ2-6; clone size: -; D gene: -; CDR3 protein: CASSTRRSSGANVLTF; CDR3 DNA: TGTGCCAGTAGTACAAGACGGAGCTCTGGGGCCAACGTCCTGACTTTC
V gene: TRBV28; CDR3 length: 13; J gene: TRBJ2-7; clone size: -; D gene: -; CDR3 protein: CASSLKVYGEQYF; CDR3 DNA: TGTGCCAGCAGTTTGAAAGTGTATGGGGAGCAGTACTTC
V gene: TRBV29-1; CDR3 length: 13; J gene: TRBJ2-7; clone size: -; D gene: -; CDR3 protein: CSVPGVTSYEQYF; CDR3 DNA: TGCAGCGTTCCCGGTGTTACCTCCTACGAGCAGTACTTC
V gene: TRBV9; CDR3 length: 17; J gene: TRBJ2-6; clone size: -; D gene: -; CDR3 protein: CASSSGLWSSGANVLTF; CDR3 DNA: TGTGCCAGCAGCTCGGGACTGTGGAGCTCTGGGGCCAACGTCCTGACTTTC
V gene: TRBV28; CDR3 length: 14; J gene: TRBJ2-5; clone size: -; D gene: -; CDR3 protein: CASTRGGSQETQYF; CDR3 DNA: TGTGCCAGTACCCGCGGGGGCAGCCAAGAGACCCAGTACTTC